This passage covers 9 T cell receptor beta chains from one sample sequenced in a study of blood T cell repertoires in COVID-19. The assay was immunoSEQ multiplex PCR, and TCRdb's table has in-frame clones only and misses some. The sample shows 70,000 to 95,000 clones, roughly 91% of them seen only once. Sequencing input: peripheral blood. The receptors here all came from an older man with active or convalescent COVID-19.

This chain connects TRBV24-1 to TRBJ2-1; TRBD2 matches at 12 bases. The CDR3 is 16 residues long. Losses at the gene ends were 7 bases for V and 4 bases for J; bases not matched to a gene: 7. The V gene's germline CDR1 is KGHDR and CDR2 SFDVKD. This chain's CDR3 is CATSQLAGGPYNEQFF. CDR3 nucleotide sequence: TGTGCCACCAGCCAACTAGCGGGAGGACCTTACAATGAGCAGTTCTTC.

The chain recombines TRBV4-1 with TRBJ2-3, with TRBD1 matching 9 bases. Germline V gene data show CDR1 as MGHRA and CDR2 as YSYEKL. The J segment lost 8 bases and the V segment lost 2 bases, leaving 8 bases of the junction unmatched. This CDR3 spans 15 amino acids. In DNA, the CDR3 is TGCGCCAGCAGCCAACCATACAGGGGGCAGGGTACGCAGTATTTT. Amino acids: CASSQPYRGQGTQYF.

The chain joins TRBV27 to TRBJ2-5; 13 nucleotides align to TRBD2. The germline CDR1 and CDR2 sequences are MNHEY and SMNVEV (reference sequence). V trimming: 6 bases; J trimming: 4 bases; junction bases outside the gene matches: 2. The CDR3 loop spans 14 amino acids. The CDR3 sequence is CASRLAGGAETQYF. In nucleotides, the CDR3 is TGTGCCAGCAGACTAGCGGGAGGGGCAGAGACCCAGTACTTC.

This clone was recorded only once. The V and J genes are TRBV28 and TRBJ2-5; a weak D match, TRBD1 (5 bases). The V and J ends lost 7 bases and 3 bases respectively, with 12 bases between them. There are 13 residues in the CDR3. The germline V gene encodes CDR1 MDHEN and CDR2 SYDVKM. In nucleotides, the CDR3 is TGTGCCAGCACCCGGACAAAAAAAGAGACCCAGTACTTC. Translation: CASTRTKKETQYF.

The chain uses TRBV19 and TRBJ1-1; no clear D. V lost 1 base and J 4 bases, leaving 16 bases between the germline ends. The CDR3 is 16 residues long. Germline lookup yields CDR1 LNHDA and CDR2 SQIVND (reference sequence). CDR3 sequence: CASSIAAEVKGTEAFF. CDR3 sequence (DNA): TGTGCCAGTAGTATAGCGGCGGAGGTCAAGGGCACTGAAGCTTTCTTT.

This chain links TRBV25-1 with TRBJ1-3; 9 positions agree with TRBD1. Germline values: CDR1 MGHDK, CDR2 SYGVNS. V lost 8 bases, J lost 3 bases, and 5 bases stayed unmatched. This CDR3 comprises 14 residues. The DNA for the CDR3 is TGTGCCAGCCAGGGACAGGGAATTGGAAACACCATATATTTT. The encoded protein is CASQGQGIGNTIYF.

The V call is TRBV9, the J call TRBJ1-1, with D unclear. Germline loops: CDR1 SGDLS, CDR2 YYNGEE. V lost 2 bases to trimming and J lost 0 bases, with 5 bases between them. This CDR3 has 13 residues. CDR3 region: CASSVQVNTEAFF. CDR3 nucleotides: TGTGCCAGCAGCGTTCAGGTGAACACTGAAGCTTTCTTT.

This chain links TRBV9 with TRBJ2-3, with D perhaps matching TRBD2 (5 bases). The V gene's germline CDR1 is SGDLS and CDR2 YYNGEE. The CDR3 spans 15 residues. The V end lost 0 bases, the J end lost 1 base, and 9 bases lay between the germline ends. CDR3 sequence reads: CASSVGGLRTDTQYF. In DNA, the CDR3 is TGTGCCAGCAGCGTAGGCGGACTTCGCACAGATACGCAGTATTTT.

For the CDR3, the DNA is TGTGCCAGCAGTTTAACAGACCCCCAGGGGGCGAGAGTCAAAAACATTCAGTACTTC. It encodes CASSLTDPQGARVKNIQYF. The chain carries TRBV27 and TRBJ2-4; 8 bases are shared with TRBD1. Germline loops: CDR1 MNHEY, CDR2 SMNVEV (reference sequence). The CDR3 covers 19 residues. The V gene end was trimmed by 2 bases and the J gene end by 3 bases; junction bases not matched to a gene: 15.